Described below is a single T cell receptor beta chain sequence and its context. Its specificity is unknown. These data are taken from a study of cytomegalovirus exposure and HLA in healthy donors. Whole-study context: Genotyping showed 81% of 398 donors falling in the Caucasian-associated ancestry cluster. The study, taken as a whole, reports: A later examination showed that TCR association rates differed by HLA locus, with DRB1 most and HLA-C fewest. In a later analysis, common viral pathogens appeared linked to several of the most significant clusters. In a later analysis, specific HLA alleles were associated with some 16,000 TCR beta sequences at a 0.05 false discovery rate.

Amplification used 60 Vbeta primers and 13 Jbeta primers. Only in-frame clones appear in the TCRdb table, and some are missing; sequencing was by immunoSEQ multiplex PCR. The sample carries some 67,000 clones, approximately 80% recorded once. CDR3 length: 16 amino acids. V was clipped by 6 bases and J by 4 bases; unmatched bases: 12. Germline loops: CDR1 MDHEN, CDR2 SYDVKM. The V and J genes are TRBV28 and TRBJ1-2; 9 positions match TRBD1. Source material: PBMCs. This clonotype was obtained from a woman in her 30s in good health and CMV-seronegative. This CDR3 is CASSPPLGQGGYGYTF. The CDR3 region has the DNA TGTGCCAGCAGCCCCCCCCTGGGACAGGGAGGCTATGGCTACACCTTC.